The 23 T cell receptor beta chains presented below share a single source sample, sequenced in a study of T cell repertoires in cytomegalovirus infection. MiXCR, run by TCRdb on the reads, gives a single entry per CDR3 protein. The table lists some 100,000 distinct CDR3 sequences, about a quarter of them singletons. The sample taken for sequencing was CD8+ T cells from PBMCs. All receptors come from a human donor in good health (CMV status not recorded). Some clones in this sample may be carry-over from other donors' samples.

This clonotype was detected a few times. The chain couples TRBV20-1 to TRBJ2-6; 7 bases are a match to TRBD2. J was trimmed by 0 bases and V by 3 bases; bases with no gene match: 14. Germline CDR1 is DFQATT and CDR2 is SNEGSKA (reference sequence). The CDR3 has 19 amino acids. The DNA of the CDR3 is TGCAGTGCTAGGGACCCGTCGCGACTAGCCCGCTCTGGGGCCAACGTCCTGACTTTC. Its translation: CSARDPSRLARSGANVLTF.

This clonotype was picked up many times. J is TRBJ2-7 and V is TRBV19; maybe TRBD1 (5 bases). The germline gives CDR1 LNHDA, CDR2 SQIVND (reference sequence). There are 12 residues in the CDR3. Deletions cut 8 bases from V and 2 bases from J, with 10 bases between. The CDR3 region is CASHAGTYEQYF. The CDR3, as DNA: TGTGCCAGTCATGCAGGGACCTACGAGCAGTACTTC. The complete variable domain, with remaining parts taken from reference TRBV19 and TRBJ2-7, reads DGGITQSPKYLFRKEGQNVTLSCEQNLNHDAMYWYRQDPGQGLRLIYYSQIVNDFQKGDIAEGYSVSREKKESFPLTVTSAQKNPTAFYLCASHAGTYEQYFGPGTRLTVT.

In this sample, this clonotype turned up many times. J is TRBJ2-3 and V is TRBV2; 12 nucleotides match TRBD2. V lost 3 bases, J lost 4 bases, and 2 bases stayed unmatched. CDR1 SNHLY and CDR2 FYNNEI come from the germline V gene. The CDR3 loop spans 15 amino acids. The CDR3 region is CASSETSGGPDTQYF. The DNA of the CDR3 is TGTGCCAGCAGTGAGACTAGCGGGGGACCAGATACGCAGTATTTT.

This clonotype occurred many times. CDR3 region: CASSLRLADRETQYF. The CDR3 bases are TGTGCCAGCAGCTTAAGACTAGCGGACCGAGAGACCCAGTACTTC. The V and J genes are TRBV7-8 and TRBJ2-5, with 9 bases lining up with TRBD2. The germline V gene encodes CDR1 SGHVS and CDR2 FQNEAQ. Germline trimming cut 2 bases from V and 4 bases from J; bases unmatched to any gene: 5. The CDR3 sequence is 15 residues long. The whole variable domain, remainder taken from reference TRBV7-8 and TRBJ2-5, is GAGVSQSPRYKVAKRGQDVALRCDPISGHVSLFWYQQALGQGPEFLTYFQNEAQLDKSGLPSDRFFAERPEGSVSTLKIQRTQQEDSAVYLCASSLRLADRETQYFGPGTRLLVL.

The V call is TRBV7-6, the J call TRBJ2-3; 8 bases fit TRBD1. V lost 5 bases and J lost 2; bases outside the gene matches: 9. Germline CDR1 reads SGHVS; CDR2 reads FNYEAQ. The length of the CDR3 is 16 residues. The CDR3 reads CASSLGTGPPTDTQYF. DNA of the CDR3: TGTGCCAGCAGCCTAGGGACAGGTCCCCCCACAGATACGCAGTATTTT.

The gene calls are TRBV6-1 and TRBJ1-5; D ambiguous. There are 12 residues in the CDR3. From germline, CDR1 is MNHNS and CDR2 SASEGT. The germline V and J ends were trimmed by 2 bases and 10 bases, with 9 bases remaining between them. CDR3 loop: CASSEPSNPQHF. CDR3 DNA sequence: TGTGCCAGCAGTGAACCCTCGAACCCCCAGCATTTT.

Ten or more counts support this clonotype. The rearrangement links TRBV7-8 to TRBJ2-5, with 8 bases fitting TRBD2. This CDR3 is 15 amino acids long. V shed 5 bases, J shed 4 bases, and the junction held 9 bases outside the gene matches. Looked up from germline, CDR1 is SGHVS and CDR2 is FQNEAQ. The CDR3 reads CASSQAGEWGETQYF. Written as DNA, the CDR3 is TGTGCCAGCAGCCAAGCGGGAGAGTGGGGAGAGACCCAGTACTTC.

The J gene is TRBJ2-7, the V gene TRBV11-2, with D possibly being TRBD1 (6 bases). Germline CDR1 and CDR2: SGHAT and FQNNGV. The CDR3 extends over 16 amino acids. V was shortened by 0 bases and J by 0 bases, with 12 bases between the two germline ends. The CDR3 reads CASSLEGGPPSYEQYF. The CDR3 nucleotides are TGTGCCAGCAGCTTAGAAGGGGGACCGCCCTCCTACGAGCAGTACTTC.

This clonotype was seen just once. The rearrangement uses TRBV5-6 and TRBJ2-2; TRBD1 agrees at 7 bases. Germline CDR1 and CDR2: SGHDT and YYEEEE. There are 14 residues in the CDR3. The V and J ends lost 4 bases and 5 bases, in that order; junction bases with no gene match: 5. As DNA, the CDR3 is TGTGCCAGCAGCGAACAGGGGTATACCGGGGAGCTGTTTTTT. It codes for CASSEQGYTGELFF.

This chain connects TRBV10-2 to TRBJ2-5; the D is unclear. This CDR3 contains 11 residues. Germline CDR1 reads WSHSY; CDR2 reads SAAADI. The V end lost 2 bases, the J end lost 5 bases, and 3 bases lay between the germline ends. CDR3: CASSELETQYF. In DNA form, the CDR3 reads TGCGCCAGCAGTGAGCTGGAGACCCAGTACTTC.

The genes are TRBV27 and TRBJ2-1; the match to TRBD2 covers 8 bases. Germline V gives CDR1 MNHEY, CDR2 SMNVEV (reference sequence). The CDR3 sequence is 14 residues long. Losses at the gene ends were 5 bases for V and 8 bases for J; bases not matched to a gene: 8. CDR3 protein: CASSPGGGWDEQFF. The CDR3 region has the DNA TGTGCCAGCAGTCCTGGCGGGGGGTGGGATGAGCAGTTCTTC.

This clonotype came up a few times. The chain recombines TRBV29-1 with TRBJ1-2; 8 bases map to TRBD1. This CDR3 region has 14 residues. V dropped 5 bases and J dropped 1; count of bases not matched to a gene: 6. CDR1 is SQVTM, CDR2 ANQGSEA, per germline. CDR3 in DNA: TGCAGCGTTCCTTCGACAGGGGATAACTATGGCTACACCTTC. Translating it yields CSVPSTGDNYGYTF.

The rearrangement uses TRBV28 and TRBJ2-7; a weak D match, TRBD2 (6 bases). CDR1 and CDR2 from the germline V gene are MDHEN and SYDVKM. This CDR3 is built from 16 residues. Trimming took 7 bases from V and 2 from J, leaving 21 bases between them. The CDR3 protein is CASKPEGLTTPYEQYF. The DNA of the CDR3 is TGTGCCAGCAAGCCTGAGGGACTCACAACCCCCTACGAGCAGTACTTC.

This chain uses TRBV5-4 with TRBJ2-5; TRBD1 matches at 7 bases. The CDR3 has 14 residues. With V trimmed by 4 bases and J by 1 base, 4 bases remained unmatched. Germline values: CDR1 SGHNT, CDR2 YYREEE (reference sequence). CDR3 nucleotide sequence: TGTGCCAGCAGCCCCAGGGGGATCCAAGAGACCCAGTACTTC. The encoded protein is CASSPRGIQETQYF.

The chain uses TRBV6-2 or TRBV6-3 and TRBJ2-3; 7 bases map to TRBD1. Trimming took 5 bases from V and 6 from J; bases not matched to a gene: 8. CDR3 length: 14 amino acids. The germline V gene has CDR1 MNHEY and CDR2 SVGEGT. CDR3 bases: TGTGCCAGCAGTGGCGACAGGGTTTCTGATACGCAGTATTTT. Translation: CASSGDRVSDTQYF.

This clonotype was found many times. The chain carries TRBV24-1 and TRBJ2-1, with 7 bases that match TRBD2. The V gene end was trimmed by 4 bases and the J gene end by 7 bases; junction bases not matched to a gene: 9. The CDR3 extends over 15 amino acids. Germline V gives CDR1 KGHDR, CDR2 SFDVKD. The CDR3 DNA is TGTGCCACCAGTGACCCTATTGCGGGGGTGAATGAGCAGTTCTTC. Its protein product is CATSDPIAGVNEQFF.

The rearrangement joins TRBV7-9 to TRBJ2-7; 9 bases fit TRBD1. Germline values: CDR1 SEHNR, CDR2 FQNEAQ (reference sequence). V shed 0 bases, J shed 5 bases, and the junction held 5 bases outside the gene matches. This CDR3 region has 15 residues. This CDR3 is CASSLAGQGFNEQYF. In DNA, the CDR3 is TGTGCCAGCAGCTTAGCGGGACAGGGATTCAACGAGCAGTACTTC.

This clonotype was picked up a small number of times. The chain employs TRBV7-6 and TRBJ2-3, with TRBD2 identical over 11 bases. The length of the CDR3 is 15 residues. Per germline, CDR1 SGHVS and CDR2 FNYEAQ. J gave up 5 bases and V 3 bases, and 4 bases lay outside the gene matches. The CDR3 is CASSFSGGAGDTQYF. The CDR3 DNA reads TGTGCCAGCAGCTTTAGCGGGGGGGCTGGAGATACGCAGTATTTT.

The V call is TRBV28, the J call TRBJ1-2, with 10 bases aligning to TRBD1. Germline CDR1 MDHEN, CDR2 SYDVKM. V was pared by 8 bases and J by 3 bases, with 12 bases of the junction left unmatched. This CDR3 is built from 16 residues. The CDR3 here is CASHATTGQGYYGYTF. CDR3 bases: TGTGCCAGCCATGCGACCACGGGACAGGGGTACTATGGCTACACCTTC.

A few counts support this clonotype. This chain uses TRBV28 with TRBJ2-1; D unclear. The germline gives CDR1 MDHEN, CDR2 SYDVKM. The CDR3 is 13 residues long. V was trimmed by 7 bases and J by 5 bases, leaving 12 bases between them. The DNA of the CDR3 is TGTGCCAGCACCCGGGCGGCGAACAATGAGCAGTTCTTC. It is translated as CASTRAANNEQFF.

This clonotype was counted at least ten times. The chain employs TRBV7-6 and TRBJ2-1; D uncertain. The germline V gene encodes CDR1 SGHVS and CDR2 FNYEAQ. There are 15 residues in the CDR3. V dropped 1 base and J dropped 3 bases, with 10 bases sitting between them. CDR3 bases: TGTGCCAGCAGCTTAGGCCCCTCTGACTACAATGAGCAGTTCTTC. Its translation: CASSLGPSDYNEQFF.

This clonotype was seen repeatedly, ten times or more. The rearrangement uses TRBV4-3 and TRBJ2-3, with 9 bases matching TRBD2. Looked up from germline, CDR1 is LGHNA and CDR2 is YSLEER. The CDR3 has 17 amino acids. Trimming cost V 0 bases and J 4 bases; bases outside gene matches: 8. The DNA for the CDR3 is TGCGCCAGCAGCCAAGATCTTGAGCGGGAGGTGGCAGATACGCAGTATTTT. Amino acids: CASSQDLEREVADTQYF.

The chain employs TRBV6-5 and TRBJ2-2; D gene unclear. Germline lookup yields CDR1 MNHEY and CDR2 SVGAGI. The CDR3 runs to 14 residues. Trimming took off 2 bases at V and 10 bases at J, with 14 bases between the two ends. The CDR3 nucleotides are TGTGCCAGCAGTTACGGTGGTATCTCTGAGGAGCTGTTTTTT. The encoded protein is CASSYGGISEELFF.